This TCR beta chain was captured in a study of cytomegalovirus exposure and HLA in healthy donors. About the study: Around four fifths of 350 to 400 genotyped donors fell in the Caucasian-associated ancestry cluster.

The CDR3 extends over 14 amino acids. V lost 5 bases to trimming and J lost 1 base, with 9 bases between them. Germline CDR1 and CDR2: MDHEN and SYDVKM. The primer mix had 60 Vbeta and 13 Jbeta primers. TCRdb's copy holds only in-frame clones and misses some; the assay was immunoSEQ multiplex PCR. In the table there are about 190,000 clones, around 86% of which are singletons. Specimen: PBMCs. The sequence was obtained from a man aged 25 to 40 in good health and CMV-seronegative. V and J are TRBV28 and TRBJ1-5; D gene unclear. CDR3 region: CASSPRLSNQPQHF. The CDR3, as DNA: TGTGCCAGCAGTCCCAGACTCAGCAATCAGCCCCAGCATTTT.